The text below deals with one TCR beta chain. Here immunoSEQ multiplex PCR was the method, and the copy in TCRdb shows in-frame clones only, minus some. The table includes more than 95,000 clones, 90% detected once. This sample is part of a study of T cell clones after liver transplantation. The CDR3 loop spans 13 amino acids. Germline CDR1 and CDR2: MNHEY and SMNVEV (reference sequence). The V gene lost 6 bases and the J gene lost 10 bases, with 18 bases spanning the gap. The chain joins TRBV27 to TRBJ1-1; D is unresolved. This specimen consisted of CD4+ T cells from blood, obtained 12 months after liver transplant. The TCR originated in a human patient who received a liver transplant. Some T cells may trace back to the graft donor. In DNA form, the CDR3 reads TGTGCCAGCAGCGCCGGACCGAAGTCGGTAGCTTTCTTT. Its protein product is CASSAGPKSVAFF.